These 27 T cell receptor beta chains originate from one sample sequenced in a study of cytomegalovirus exposure and HLA in healthy donors. Generated by immunoSEQ multiplex PCR, the TCRdb table keeps only in-frame clones and is missing some. The data contain some 46,000 clones, approximately 90% of them singletons. The source material was PBMCs. The receptor set was obtained from a man aged 18 to 29 in good health and CMV-seronegative.

The chain is built from TRBV13 and TRBJ2-7; TRBD1 agrees at 8 bases. Germline values: CDR1 PRHDT, CDR2 FYEKMQ (reference sequence). J gave up 4 bases and V 3 bases, and 5 bases lay outside the gene matches. CDR3 length: 14 amino acids. This chain's CDR3 is CASSFGQGDYEQYF. In DNA, the CDR3 is TGTGCCAGCAGCTTCGGACAGGGAGATTACGAGCAGTACTTC.

This clone was counted once. This chain links TRBV10-1 with TRBJ2-5; a possible D gene is TRBD2 (5 bases). The length of the CDR3 is 15 residues. Germline V gene sequence: CDR1 WNHNN, CDR2 SYGVQD (reference sequence). With 4 bases removed from V and 5 bases from J, the gap between germline ends came to 17 bases. The DNA of the CDR3 is TGCGCCAGCAGTGGTATAGAGGGAGTGGGGGAGACCCAGTACTTC. This encodes CASSGIEGVGETQYF.

The chain uses TRBV11-2 and TRBJ2-2; TRBD2 matches 7 bases. Germline values: CDR1 SGHAT, CDR2 FQNNGV. Trimming cost V 7 bases and J 1 base; bases outside gene matches: 3. The CDR3 is 14 amino acids. This chain's CDR3 is CASTSGGNTGELFF. As DNA, the CDR3 is TGTGCCAGCACCTCGGGGGGGAACACCGGGGAGCTGTTTTTT.

The rearrangement joins TRBV27 to TRBJ2-1, with 7 bases aligning to TRBD2. Trimming took 6 bases from V and 6 from J; bases not matched to a gene: 11. The CDR3 totals 15 residues. The germline V gene encodes CDR1 MNHEY and CDR2 SMNVEV (reference sequence). This chain's CDR3 is CASSQRDPVINEQFF. CDR3 bases: TGTGCCAGCAGCCAGCGGGACCCAGTAATCAATGAGCAGTTCTTC.

This CDR3 reads CASSRLNEQFF. The CDR3 DNA follows: TGTGCCAGCAGCAGACTCAATGAGCAGTTCTTC. The V call is TRBV7-2, the J call TRBJ2-1; D remains unclear. Trimming removed 5 bases from V and 6 bases from J, with 5 bases in between. From germline, CDR1 is SGHTA and CDR2 FQGNSA. The CDR3 loop spans 11 amino acids.

This chain uses TRBV7-9 with TRBJ2-2; no reliable D call. CDR1 is SEHNR and CDR2 is FQNEAQ in the germline V gene (reference sequence). The V gene lost 5 bases and the J gene lost 8 bases, with 9 bases spanning the gap. The CDR3 is 12 residues long. CDR3 protein: CASSPYLGELFF. DNA of the CDR3: TGTGCCAGCAGCCCATACTTAGGGGAGCTGTTTTTT.

The chain links TRBV19 to TRBJ2-3; 16 nucleotides agree with TRBD2. The CDR3 loop spans 19 amino acids. Looked up from germline, CDR1 is LNHDA and CDR2 is SQIVND (reference sequence). With 4 bases clipped from V and 1 base from J, the junction kept 8 bases outside the gene matches. The CDR3 spells CASSRGGLAGGIRTDTQYF. The DNA for the CDR3 is TGTGCCAGTAGTAGAGGGGGACTAGCGGGAGGGATTCGCACAGATACGCAGTATTTT. Full variable domain (outside the CDR3, taken from reference TRBV19 and TRBJ2-3): DGGITQSPKYLFRKEGQNVTLSCEQNLNHDAMYWYRQDPGQGLRLIYYSQIVNDFQKGDIAEGYSVSREKKESFPLTVTSAQKNPTAFYLCASSRGGLAGGIRTDTQYFGPGTRLTVL.

The chain employs TRBV19 and TRBJ2-3; a weak D match, TRBD1 (6 bases). The germline gives CDR1 LNHDA, CDR2 SQIVND (reference sequence). The V and J ends lost 3 bases and 1 base respectively, with 8 bases between them. The CDR3 is 14 amino acids. CDR3 sequence reads: CASSMGAGTDTQYF. The CDR3 DNA sequence: TGTGCCAGTAGTATGGGGGCGGGCACAGATACGCAGTATTTT. Complete variable domain (other parts from reference TRBV19 and TRBJ2-3): DGGITQSPKYLFRKEGQNVTLSCEQNLNHDAMYWYRQDPGQGLRLIYYSQIVNDFQKGDIAEGYSVSREKKESFPLTVTSAQKNPTAFYLCASSMGAGTDTQYFGPGTRLTVL.

This rearrangement joins TRBV5-5 to TRBJ2-7; TRBD1 matches at 7 bases. The CDR3 is made up of 14 amino acids. Trimming at V came to 4 bases and at J to 2 bases, leaving 6 bases not matched to a gene. Germline CDR1 and CDR2: SGHKS and YYEKEE (reference sequence). The CDR3 nucleotides are TGTGCCAGCAGCCTAGTCGGGACAGCCTACGAGCAGTACTTC. Protein product: CASSLVGTAYEQYF.

The chain couples TRBV9 to TRBJ1-2; 7 bases fit TRBD1. The CDR3 covers 15 residues. Germline trimming cut 2 bases from V and 5 bases from J; bases unmatched to any gene: 9. The germline V gene has CDR1 SGDLS and CDR2 YYNGEE. The CDR3 nucleotides read TGTGCCAGCAGCGTTTTCGACAGGGCGGGGTATGGCTACACCTTC. It translates to CASSVFDRAGYGYTF.

This sequence joins TRBV25-1 and TRBJ1-2; TRBD1 agrees at 8 bases. The CDR3 spans 11 residues. Germline-derived CDR1 and CDR2 are MGHDK and SYGVNS. J lost 8 bases, V lost 8 bases, and 4 bases had no gene match. The CDR3 coding sequence is TGTGCCAGCCGAGGACAGGGAGGCTACACCTTC. Translated: CASRGQGGYTF.

The gene calls are TRBV5-1 and TRBJ2-1; 11 nucleotides align to TRBD1. The germline V gene encodes CDR1 SGHRS and CDR2 YFSETQ. The trim removed 4 bases at V and 2 bases at J, leaving 2 bases unmatched. This CDR3 has 15 residues. CDR3 residues: CASSPDRGPYNEQFF. For the CDR3, the DNA is TGCGCCAGCAGCCCGGACAGGGGGCCCTACAATGAGCAGTTCTTC.

The rearrangement links TRBV27 to TRBJ1-5; D ambiguous. Trimming removed 2 bases at V and 0 bases at J, with 11 bases between. CDR1 MNHEY and CDR2 SMNVEV come from the germline V gene (reference sequence). The CDR3 runs to 16 residues. CDR3 sequence (DNA): TGTGCCAGCAGTTTAAGCGGGGTTTATAGCAATCAGCCCCAGCATTTT. As protein: CASSLSGVYSNQPQHF.

V usage is TRBV7-2 and J usage is TRBJ2-5; possibly TRBD1 for D (5 bases). Trimming removed 2 bases at V and 2 bases at J, with 15 bases between. The CDR3 contains 16 residues. Germline V gene data show CDR1 as SGHTA and CDR2 as FQGNSA. The CDR3 bases are TGTGCCAGCAGCTTAAATACAGGAGCGAGACAAGAGACCCAGTACTTC. The encoded protein is CASSLNTGARQETQYF.

CDR3 nucleotide sequence: TGCGCCAGCAGCCGAGAAGAGACAGGCCACTATGGCTACACCTTC. Translating gives CASSREETGHYGYTF. The chain combines TRBV4-1 with TRBJ1-2; TRBD1 might be the D (6 bases). The germline CDR1 and CDR2 sequences are MGHRA and YSYEKL. The CDR3 runs 15 residues. V gave up 4 bases and J gave up 3 bases, with 15 bases separating them.

The rearrangement uses TRBV29-1 and TRBJ2-5, with 13 bases identical to TRBD2. The CDR3 is 15 residues long. CDR1 is SQVTM, CDR2 ANQGSEA, per germline. V gave up 6 bases and J gave up 5 bases; unmatched junction bases: 9. DNA for the CDR3: TGCAGCGTCTACGCACTAGCGGGGGGGATTGAGACCCAGTACTTC. Its protein is CSVYALAGGIETQYF.

This chain uses TRBV6-1 with TRBJ2-5, with 11 bases that match TRBD1. The junction had 6 bases not matched to a gene; V was cut back by 10 bases and J by 5 bases. Germline values: CDR1 MNHNS, CDR2 SASEGT. The CDR3 consists of 13 residues. The chain's CDR3 is CATRTGGRETQYF. The CDR3 bases are TGTGCCACAAGGACAGGGGGCAGGGAGACCCAGTACTTC.

In its sample, this clone ranks as medium-sized. The chain couples TRBV10-3 to TRBJ2-7; 7 nucleotides agree with TRBD2. After removal of 5 bases from V and 2 bases from J, the junction contained 3 bases not matched to a gene. Germline V gene sequence: CDR1 ENHRY, CDR2 SYGVKD. This CDR3 region has 13 residues. The CDR3 loop is CAISWTRTYEQYF. CDR3 DNA: TGTGCCATCAGTTGGACTAGAACCTACGAGCAGTACTTC.

The rearrangement links TRBV5-1 to TRBJ2-7; tentatively, D is TRBD1 (6 bases). Per the germline V gene, CDR1 is SGHRS and CDR2 is YFSETQ. The V end was cut by 7 bases, the J end by 0 bases, with 8 bases between. The CDR3 has 12 amino acids. The CDR3 here is CASQGSSYEQYF. Here the CDR3 DNA reads TGCGCCAGCCAGGGGAGCTCCTACGAGCAGTACTTC.

The chain carries TRBV4-2 and TRBJ1-1; the D gene is possibly TRBD1 (5 bases). This CDR3 contains 16 residues. Trimming shortened V by 0 bases and J by 7 bases, and 18 bases separated the two germline ends. Germline CDR1 and CDR2: LGHNA and YNFKEQ. The CDR3 here is CASSQENTQGFYEAFF. In nucleotides, the CDR3 is TGTGCCAGCAGCCAAGAAAACACTCAGGGTTTCTATGAAGCTTTCTTT.

The V and J genes are TRBV4-2 and TRBJ2-5; 9 nucleotides align to TRBD1. The J call could be wrong; TRBJ2-7 is a better fit for the DNA end. The CDR3 runs 16 residues. Germline V gene data show CDR1 as LGHNA and CDR2 as YNFKEQ. The CDR3 DNA follows: TGTGCCAGCAGCCAAGGGGCGGGGGACAGGGAATTCGAGCAGTACTTC. Amino acids: CASSQGAGDREFEQYF.

The J gene is TRBJ1-1, the V gene TRBV19, with 9 bases identical to TRBD1. Unmatched junction bases numbered 5, after V lost 5 bases and J lost 1 base. CDR3 length: 15 residues. CDR1 LNHDA and CDR2 SQIVND come from the germline V gene (reference sequence). CDR3 region: CASSPGTGQNTEAFF. DNA for the CDR3: TGTGCCAGTAGTCCCGGGACAGGGCAGAACACTGAAGCTTTCTTT.

The chain is built from TRBV4-1 and TRBJ2-1; D call uncertain. The CDR3 length is 13 residues. Per germline, CDR1 MGHRA and CDR2 YSYEKL. V was trimmed by 0 bases and J by 9 bases, leaving 9 bases between them. The CDR3 DNA reads as TGCGCCAGCAGCCAAGATTGGAGTATTGAGCAGTTCTTC. Its protein product is CASSQDWSIEQFF.

V and J are TRBV6-6 and TRBJ1-1; D is possibly TRBD1 (6 bases). The V end was cut by 9 bases, the J end by 1 base, with 9 bases between. This CDR3 spans 12 amino acids. Germline-derived CDR1 and CDR2 are MNHNY and SVGAGI (reference sequence). The CDR3 region has the DNA TGTGCCAGTGTACAGGGGAACACTGAAGCTTTCTTT. Translation gives CASVQGNTEAFF.

This clone has just a few counts. This sequence joins TRBV5-4 and TRBJ2-1; TRBD2 is a possible D gene (6 bases). The CDR3 is made up of 18 amino acids. The ends were cut back, 4 bases at V and 3 bases at J, with 23 bases in the middle. Looked up from germline, CDR1 is SGHNT and CDR2 is YYREEE (reference sequence). The CDR3 region is CASSPGGRVVADYNEQFF. The DNA for the CDR3 is TGTGCCAGCAGCCCGGGTGGTAGGGTGGTAGCGGACTACAATGAGCAGTTCTTC.

This clone occurred once. The chain employs TRBV4-3 and TRBJ2-3; 9 bases map to TRBD2. This CDR3 region has 18 residues. The germline V gene has CDR1 LGHNA and CDR2 YSLEER. The V segment lost 0 bases and the J segment 4 bases; nucleotides outside the gene matches: 11. The CDR3 loop is CASSQDGGGGAYADTQYF. DNA of the CDR3: TGCGCCAGCAGCCAAGATGGGGGCGGGGGGGCTTACGCAGATACGCAGTATTTT.

The CDR3, as DNA: TGTGCCAGTAGTATAGGGGCAGGGATGAACACCGGGGAGCTGTTTTTT. Its translation is CASSIGAGMNTGELFF. This chain connects TRBV19 to TRBJ2-2; the D gene is possibly TRBD1 (5 bases). Germline-derived CDR1 and CDR2 are LNHDA and SQIVND (reference sequence). The CDR3 extends over 16 amino acids. V was pared by 1 base and J by 1 base, with 10 bases between.